The clone carrying this T cell receptor beta chain was observed a few times. This record comes from a study of cytomegalovirus exposure and HLA in healthy donors. V was shortened by 8 bases and J by 5 bases, with 7 bases between the two germline ends. The V gene's germline CDR1 is MNHEY and CDR2 SMNVEV (reference sequence). The CDR3 consists of 11 residues. PCR involved 60 Vbeta and 13 Jbeta primers. Generated by immunoSEQ multiplex PCR, the TCRdb table keeps only in-frame clones and is missing some. The table shows 150,000 to 170,000 clones, with roughly 80% occurring only once. The genes are TRBV27 and TRBJ2-1; unclear D gene. Sequenced input: PBMCs. This receptor was taken from a man between 18 and 29 years old in good health and CMV-seronegative. The CDR3 loop reads CASLFDNEQFF. The CDR3 DNA reads TGTGCCAGCCTGTTTGACAATGAGCAGTTCTTC.